One and the same sample provided the 11 T cell receptor beta chains below, sequenced in a study of control samples from healthy donors and cancer patients. Here immunoSEQ multiplex PCR was the method, and the copy in TCRdb shows in-frame clones only, minus some. The profile shows 120,000 or so clones, almost 95% of them singletons. Sample: PBMCs. These receptors were taken from an elderly man with head and neck cancer.

The V call is TRBV13, the J call TRBJ2-3; 12 bases map to TRBD2. V lost 0 bases and J lost 5; bases outside the gene matches: 3. From germline, CDR1 is PRHDT and CDR2 FYEKMQ (reference sequence). The CDR3 is 16 amino acids. The CDR3 nucleotides read TGTGCCAGCAGCTTAGGCGGACTAGCGGGGAGAGATACGCAGTATTTT. This translates into CASSLGGLAGRDTQYF.

The chain has TRBV6-6 and TRBJ2-1; 11 nucleotides match TRBD2. V shed 7 bases, J shed 8 bases, and the junction held 10 bases outside the gene matches. The CDR3 has 15 amino acids. Germline CDR1 and CDR2: MNHNY and SVGAGI (reference sequence). The CDR3 DNA is TGTGCCAGCACCTCTAGCGGGAGGTATAGCGATGAGCAGTTCTTC. Protein sequence: CASTSSGRYSDEQFF.

J is TRBJ1-2 and V is TRBV4-2; D is possibly TRBD1 (6 bases). Trimming removed 0 bases from V and 8 bases from J, with 16 bases in between. Germline CDR1 and CDR2: LGHNA and YNFKEQ. This CDR3 region has 15 residues. In DNA, the CDR3 is TGTGCCAGCAGCCAAGATCTCGGGGGGCGGCGGGGCTACACCTTC. The encoded protein is CASSQDLGGRRGYTF.

The chain combines TRBV6-5 with TRBJ2-3; 7 nucleotides agree with TRBD1. The germline gives CDR1 MNHEY, CDR2 SVGAGI. The CDR3 covers 14 residues. V lost 11 bases, J lost 8 bases, and 16 bases stayed unmatched. CDR3 region: CAVSRQGDLLTQYF. The CDR3 DNA reads TGTGCCGTTTCGAGACAGGGAGATCTTCTTACGCAGTATTTT.

The rearrangement uses TRBV5-1 and TRBJ2-3; TRBD2 matches at 10 bases. This CDR3 is 15 amino acids long. CDR1 and CDR2 from the germline V gene are SGHRS and YFSETQ. The junction had 5 bases not matched to a gene; V was cut back by 4 bases and J by 3 bases. The CDR3, as DNA: TGCGCCAGCAGCCCGACTAGCGGGTCAACAGATACGCAGTATTTT. Translated, it gives CASSPTSGSTDTQYF.

This sequence joins TRBV5-1 and TRBJ1-6; TRBD1 might be the D (6 bases). Germline V lookup: CDR1 SGHRS, CDR2 YFSETQ. This CDR3 is 16 amino acids long. Trimming cost V 4 bases and J 4 bases, with 15 bases left between them. The CDR3 DNA follows: TGCGCCAGCAGCCGGAGGGCTGACAGGTATAATTCACCCCTCCACTTT. The encoded protein is CASSRRADRYNSPLHF.

This clone was recorded only once. The rearrangement joins TRBV27 to TRBJ2-1; D perhaps matches TRBD2 (6 bases). The CDR3 sequence is 14 residues long. Germline assignment: CDR1 MNHEY and CDR2 SMNVEV (reference sequence). Trimming stripped 6 bases from V and 5 bases from J, with 14 bases between. The CDR3 DNA reads as TGTGCCAGCAGCTACCTCGGGGGAGACAATGAGCAGTTCTTC. Its translation is CASSYLGGDNEQFF.

In DNA, the CDR3 is TGTGCCAGCAGTTTCGGAATTTTGGGGGGCAGGGGCACTGAAGCTTTCTTT. Translated, it gives CASSFGILGGRGTEAFF. The J gene is TRBJ1-1, the V gene TRBV27; possibly TRBD1 for D (6 bases). The V end was cut by 3 bases, the J end by 4 bases, with 21 bases between. This CDR3 is built from 17 residues. Germline V gene sequence: CDR1 MNHEY, CDR2 SMNVEV (reference sequence).

The chain carries TRBV6-6 and TRBJ1-2, with D unresolved. There are 15 residues in the CDR3. V lost 4 bases and J lost 4, with 16 bases in between. In germline, CDR1 is MNHNY, CDR2 SVGAGI (reference sequence). The CDR3 is CASSSPDNPSYGYTF. The CDR3 region has the DNA TGTGCCAGCAGTTCCCCTGACAATCCGTCCTATGGCTACACCTTC.

The V and J genes are TRBV27 and TRBJ1-4, with TRBD1 matching over 8 bases. The V gene end was trimmed by 8 bases and the J gene end by 7 bases; junction bases not matched to a gene: 9. This CDR3 region has 14 residues. Germline V lookup: CDR1 MNHEY, CDR2 SMNVEV (reference sequence). The CDR3 coding sequence is TGTGCCAGCCCAGGGGGCCGGGGACGTGAAAAACTGTTTTTT. The encoded protein is CASPGGRGREKLFF.

This chain connects TRBV5-1 to TRBJ2-1, with TRBD2 as a possible D gene (5 bases). Germline CDR1 is SGHRS and CDR2 is YFSETQ. The germline V and J ends were trimmed by 8 bases and 6 bases, with 33 bases remaining between them. This CDR3 has 19 amino acids. The CDR3 is CASTVEGGFDLRWSNEQFF. DNA of the CDR3: TGCGCCAGTACCGTAGAGGGCGGGTTTGATTTACGGTGGAGCAATGAGCAGTTCTTC.